This is a list of T cell receptor beta chains from one sample in a study of human T cells and chemical hapten exposure. MiXCR was run by TCRdb on the RACE reads, yielding one entry per CDR3 protein. The profile covers more than 80,000 distinct CDR3 sequences, with roughly 7.2% appearing a single time and under 2% taken by the ten largest. The input for sequencing was whole blood, taken in connection with sensitization to the hapten diphenylcyclopropenone (DPC). All receptors derive from a woman aged 25-40 years with alopecia areata. Some clones in this sample may be carry-over from other donors' samples. The CDR3 runs from the conserved cysteine through the conserved F or W. Fields, in order: clone size, V gene, D gene, J gene, CDR3 protein, CDR3 DNA. The D gene is left open where the match is weak. Only part of the rows carry a size: once, few, many, or a class if the clone is expanded.

many	TRBV7-8	NA	TRBJ1-1	CASSLGSERYTEAFF	TGTGCCAGCAGCTTGGGGAGCGAGAGATACACTGAAGCTTTCTTT
few	TRBV4-1	TRBD1	TRBJ1-1	CASSQGTGGFLNTEAFF	TGCGCCAGCAGCCAAGGGACAGGGGGCTTTTTGAACACTGAAGCTTTCTTT
many	TRBV12-3/TRBV12-4	TRBD1	TRBJ2-7	CASSPISGTGNYEQYF	TGTGCCAGCAGTCCCATCTCCGGGACAGGGAACTACGAGCAGTACTTC
few	TRBV29-1	NA	TRBJ1-1	CSVSTEAFF	TGCAGCGTTAGTACTGAAGCTTTCTTT
NA	TRBV14	TRBD1	TRBJ2-7	CASSPFIQGEQYF	TGTGCCAGCAGCCCATTCATACAGGGGGAGCAGTACTTC
many	TRBV6-5	NA	TRBJ2-7	CASSQYRGNSYEQYF	TGTGCCAGCAGTCAATACAGAGGGAACTCCTACGAGCAGTACTTC
many	TRBV5-1	NA	TRBJ2-5	CASSPEGWTEETQYF	TGCGCCAGCAGCCCCGAGGGCTGGACAGAAGAGACCCAGTACTTC
NA	TRBV6-1	NA	TRBJ1-5	CASRGDRNYQPQHF	TGTGCCAGCAGGGGAGACAGGAACTATCAGCCCCAGCATTTT
NA	TRBV14	NA	TRBJ1-4	CASSPYKTTNEKLFF	TGTGCCAGCAGCCCGTACAAGACGACTAATGAAAAACTGTTTTTT
NA	TRBV7-2	NA	TRBJ1-4	CASSPIVAGRKKLFF	TGTGCCAGCAGTCCGATCGTGGCAGGGCGTAAAAAACTGTTTTTT
NA	TRBV6-6	NA	TRBJ1-6	CAISFRGGGDSPLNF	TGTGCCATCAGTTTCCGTGGAGGCGGGGATTCACCCCTCAACTTT
NA	TRBV6-5	TRBD2	TRBJ2-3	CASSYSNPGLAGGRTDTQYF	TGTGCCAGCAGTTACTCGAACCCGGGACTAGCGGGGGGGCGCACAGATACGCAGTATTTT
many	TRBV20-1	NA	TRBJ2-1	CSAALNGEQFF	TGCAGTGCCGCCCTCAATGGGGAGCAGTTCTTC
NA	TRBV5-1	NA	TRBJ1-1	CASSPRTPNTEAFF	TGCGCCAGCAGCCCCCGTACACCGAACACTGAAGCTTTCTTT
many	TRBV12-3/TRBV12-4	NA	TRBJ2-4	CASGAGLNKNIQYF	TGTGCCTCCGGCGCAGGGTTGAACAAAAACATTCAGTACTTC
NA	TRBV6-5	TRBD1	TRBJ1-2	CASRDRGNYGYTF	TGTGCCAGCCGGGACAGGGGAAACTATGGCTACACCTTC
many	TRBV5-1	NA	TRBJ2-3	CASSLSPGDTQYF	TGCGCCAGCAGCTTGAGCCCAGGGGATACGCAGTATTTT